The rows below give T cell receptor beta chains drawn from one sample of a study of blood T cell repertoires in COVID-19. The assay was immunoSEQ multiplex PCR, and TCRdb's table has in-frame clones only and misses some. This table holds roughly 160,000 clones, 82% found once. The sequencing sample was made of peripheral blood. The source of these receptors is a woman of 80 years or more with active or convalescent COVID-19. Each CDR3 is given with its conserved first and last residue. A D gene is named only where the DNA matches it firmly. Expanded clones are given a class, and other clones once, few, many or no size at all.

v_gene	d_gene	j_gene	abundance	CDR3aa	CDR3nt
TRBV28	NA	TRBJ2-3	few	CASHPWEPVTDTQYF	TGTGCCAGCCACCCATGGGAGCCTGTCACAGATACGCAGTATTTT
TRBV6-5	NA	TRBJ2-7	NA	CASSYAQAYEQYF	TGTGCCAGCAGTTACGCACAAGCCTACGAGCAGTACTTC
TRBV6-5	NA	TRBJ1-1	once	CASSTQVGTEAFF	TGTGCCAGCAGTACGCAGGTTGGCACTGAAGCTTTCTTT
TRBV25-1	TRBD1	TRBJ1-2	NA	CASSEPGTGNYGYTF	TGTGCCAGCAGTGAGCCCGGGACAGGAAACTATGGCTACACCTTC
TRBV27	TRBD1	TRBJ1-1	NA	CASSRLDRVDTEAFF	TGTGCCAGCAGTCGTCTCGACAGGGTAGACACTGAAGCTTTCTTT
TRBV29-1	NA	TRBJ2-5	NA	CSVGRGETQYF	TGCAGCGTTGGGAGGGGAGAGACCCAGTACTTC
TRBV27	NA	TRBJ1-6	once	CASSSRTAYNSPLHF	TGTGCCAGCAGTTCTCGGACAGCTTATAATTCACCCCTCCACTTT
TRBV6-5	TRBD2	TRBJ2-7	NA	CASLIRGVLNEQYF	TGTGCCAGCCTGATCCGGGGGGTCCTAAACGAGCAGTACTTC
TRBV24-1	NA	TRBJ2-3	NA	CATSDWGTSTDTQYF	TGTGCCACCAGTGATTGGGGGACAAGCACAGATACGCAGTATTTT
TRBV28	NA	TRBJ1-2	NA	CASSLMEGRGYGYTF	TGTGCCAGCAGTTTAATGGAGGGTCGGGGCTATGGCTACACCTTC
TRBV2	NA	TRBJ1-2	NA	CASSGRSGNFYGYTF	TGTGCCAGCAGTGGAAGGTCAGGGAATTTCTATGGCTACACCTTC
TRBV6-5	TRBD1	TRBJ2-7	NA	CASRNRGPYEQYF	TGTGCCAGCAGAAACAGGGGACCCTACGAGCAGTACTTC